The 10 T cell receptor beta chains given below trace back to one sample, sequenced in a study of blood T cell repertoires in COVID-19 (dated by TCRdb to the early 2020s). The library was obtained by the immunoSEQ multiplex PCR assay. TCRdb retrieved this table from immuneACCESS and kept in-frame rearrangements only. Not all clones are present; in checked studies, unresolved V genes account for under half, and no reason is known for the remainder. The sample data list some 300,000 clones, and around 88% of these were observed just once. The ten largest clonotypes hold approximately 6.6% of the sample. Sequenced sample: peripheral blood. All receptors come from a woman aged 30 to 39 who had recovered from COVID-19.

The V gene is TRBV6-2 or TRBV6-3, the J gene TRBJ1-6; no firm D call. Per the germline V gene, CDR1 is MNHEY and CDR2 is SVGEGT. This CDR3 region has 11 residues. Deletions cut 3 bases from V and 14 bases from J, with 8 bases between. The DNA of the CDR3 is TGTGCCAGCAGTTATCAGAGGACCCTCCACTTT. Encoded protein: CASSYQRTLHF.

This clone was detected a few times. The chain has TRBV15 and TRBJ1-5; no reliable D call. Germline CDR1 and CDR2: LNHNV and YYDKDF (reference sequence). The CDR3 is made up of 15 amino acids. V lost 5 bases and J lost 5, with 16 bases in between. The CDR3 DNA is TGTGCCACCAGCTCCCCCCACCTTGGGCATCAGCCCCAGCATTTT. Encoded protein: CATSSPHLGHQPQHF.

The chain carries TRBV20-1 and TRBJ1-2, with 9 nucleotides matching TRBD1. The ends lost 3 bases at V and 4 bases at J; junction bases unmatched: 6. Germline V lookup: CDR1 DFQATT, CDR2 SNEGSKA (reference sequence). CDR3 size: 14 residues. The CDR3 region is CSASTGGLSYGYTF. In DNA form, the CDR3 reads TGCAGTGCTAGTACAGGGGGCCTTAGCTATGGCTACACCTTC.

The chain has TRBV7-2 and TRBJ2-7; D gene uncertain. Trimming stripped 1 base from V and 0 bases from J, with 13 bases between. The CDR3 runs to 16 residues. Germline values: CDR1 SGHTA, CDR2 FQGNSA. The CDR3 region is CASSLEWRLYSYEQYF. CDR3 bases: TGTGCCAGCAGCTTAGAGTGGCGACTGTACTCCTACGAGCAGTACTTC.

This chain uses TRBV5-1 with TRBJ2-3, with TRBD2 matching 12 bases. The germline V gene encodes CDR1 SGHRS and CDR2 YFSETQ. CDR3 size: 16 residues. Losses at the gene ends were 6 bases for V and 3 bases for J; bases not matched to a gene: 8. The CDR3 nucleotides read TGCGCCAGCATCCAACTAGCGGGGGGTACGACAGATACGCAGTATTTT. This encodes CASIQLAGGTTDTQYF.

The chain uses TRBV25-1 and TRBJ1-4, with 8 bases aligning to TRBD1. Germline V gives CDR1 MGHDK, CDR2 SYGVNS. This CDR3 spans 14 amino acids. V lost 3 bases, J lost 8 bases, and 5 bases stayed unmatched. The CDR3 spells CASSEDRAKEKLFF. CDR3 DNA: TGTGCCAGCAGTGAGGACAGGGCGAAAGAAAAACTGTTTTTT.

The chain uses TRBV18 and TRBJ2-3; D remains ambiguous. Per the germline V gene, CDR1 is KGHSH and CDR2 is LQKENI. Trimming left V 6 bases short and J 4 bases short, with 8 bases between. There are 12 residues in the CDR3. The CDR3 DNA is TGTGCCAGCTCCAACACCTCAGATACGCAGTATTTT. Its protein product is CASSNTSDTQYF.

This chain uses TRBV28 with TRBJ2-3, with TRBD1 matching over 7 bases. Looked up from germline, CDR1 is MDHEN and CDR2 is SYDVKM. V shed 6 bases and J 8 bases; nucleotides not matched to a gene: 8. The CDR3 is 13 amino acids. CDR3 nucleotide sequence: TGTGCCAGCAGAACAGGGGTGGGGGTTACGCAGTATTTT. It yields the protein CASRTGVGVTQYF.

The genes are TRBV27 and TRBJ2-1; D possibly corresponds to TRBD2 (5 bases). The CDR3 runs 14 residues. The germline gives CDR1 MNHEY, CDR2 SMNVEV (reference sequence). Trimming shortened V by 6 bases and J by 1 base, and 10 bases separated the two germline ends. CDR3 region: CASRTGLSYNEQFF. CDR3 sequence (DNA): TGTGCCAGCAGAACTGGACTTTCCTACAATGAGCAGTTCTTC.

The chain carries TRBV27 and TRBJ2-7; maybe TRBD2 (6 bases). Trimming stripped 5 bases from V and 3 bases from J, with 14 bases between. CDR1 and CDR2 from the germline V gene are MNHEY and SMNVEV (reference sequence). This CDR3 region has 14 residues. For the CDR3, the DNA is TGTGCCAGCAGTCCCTGGGCGGGAAACTACGAGCAGTACTTC. Translation: CASSPWAGNYEQYF.